This record looks at one T cell receptor (beta chain) sequence and its context. The data are from a study of blood T cell repertoires in COVID-19. Overall study: Both acute and convalescent COVID-19 samples were obtained from the United States, Italy and Spain.

Sequencing used immunoSEQ multiplex PCR; TCRdb keeps in-frame clones, though not all of them. The profile covers around 190,000 clones, with 80% to 90% appearing a single time and less than 25% taken by the ten largest. CDR1 and CDR2 from the germline V gene are SGHNT and YYREEE (reference sequence). The ends lost 1 base at V and 1 base at J; junction bases unmatched: 3. CDR3 length equals 15 residues. The sequence came from a man aged 65 to 79 with active or convalescent COVID-19. The sequenced sample consisted of peripheral blood. This sequence joins TRBV5-4 and TRBJ2-7; TRBD2 matches at 9 bases. The CDR3 spells CASSLSSGRSYEQYF. The CDR3 nucleotides read TGTGCCAGCAGCTTGAGTAGCGGGAGATCCTACGAGCAGTACTTC.